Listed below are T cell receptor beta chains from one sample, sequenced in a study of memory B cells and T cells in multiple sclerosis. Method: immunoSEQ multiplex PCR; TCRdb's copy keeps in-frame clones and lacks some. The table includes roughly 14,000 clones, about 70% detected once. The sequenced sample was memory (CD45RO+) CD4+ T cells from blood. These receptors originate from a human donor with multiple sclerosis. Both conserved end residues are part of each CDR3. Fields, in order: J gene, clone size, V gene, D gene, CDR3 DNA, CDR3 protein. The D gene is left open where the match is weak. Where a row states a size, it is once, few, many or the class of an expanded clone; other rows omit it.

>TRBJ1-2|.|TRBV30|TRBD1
TGTGCCTGGAAATCTACGACAGGGATCTTTGGTGGCTACACCTTC
CAWKSTTGIFGGYTF
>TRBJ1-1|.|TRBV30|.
TGTGCCTGGAGTCAGGGTTGGAACACTGAAGCTTTCTTT
CAWSQGWNTEAFF
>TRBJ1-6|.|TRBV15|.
TGTGCCACCAGCCGGAAACGCGGAGGGACCTCCTATAATTCACCCCTCCACTTT
CATSRKRGGTSYNSPLHF
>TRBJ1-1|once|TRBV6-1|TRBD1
TGTGCCAGCAGTGAGGTTATGGGACAGGGCTGGACTGAAGCTTTCTTT
CASSEVMGQGWTEAFF
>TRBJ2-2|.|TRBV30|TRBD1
TGTGCCTGGAGTGCAGGGGGGAACACCGGGGAGCTGTTTTTT
CAWSAGGNTGELFF
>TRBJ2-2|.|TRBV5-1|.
TGCGCCAGCAGCTTAAATCCGGGGGGCAGGAACACCGGGGAGCTGTTTTTT
CASSLNPGGRNTGELFF
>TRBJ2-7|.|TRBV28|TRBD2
TGTGCCAGCAGTCCCGGGGGGGACATGGCGGTCGAGCAGTACTTC
CASSPGGDMAVEQYF
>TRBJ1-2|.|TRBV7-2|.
TGTGCCAGCAGCTTTGAAGCTGCAGCCGGGTATGGCTACACCTTC
CASSFEAAAGYGYTF
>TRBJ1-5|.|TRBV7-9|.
TGTGCCAGCAGCTTAGGGGGAGAAGCCAATCAGCCCCAGCATTTT
CASSLGGEANQPQHF
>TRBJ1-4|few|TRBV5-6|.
TGTGCCAGCAGCTTGGGGGGAGGCGATGAAAAACTGTTTTTT
CASSLGGGDEKLFF